This is a list of T cell receptor beta chains from one sample in a study of blood T cell repertoires in COVID-19. Assay used: immunoSEQ multiplex PCR; TCRdb lists only in-frame clones, some missing. The profile covers 120,000 to 150,000 clones, with 75% to 90% appearing a single time and 3% to 3.5% taken by the ten largest. The sample was peripheral blood. The receptors derive from a woman aged 60 to 75 with active COVID-19. The CDR3 runs from the conserved cysteine through the conserved F or W. D genes are given only for firm matches. A clone size is listed for some rows: how often the clone was seen (once, few, many), or a class if it is expanded.

V gene: TRBV4-1
J gene: TRBJ2-7
clone size: -
D gene: TRBD2
CDR3 DNA: TGCGCCAGCAGCCAAGACATAAATTCGGGACTAGCGGAAGATTACGAGCAGTACTTC
CDR3 protein: CASSQDINSGLAEDYEQYF

V gene: TRBV7-2
J gene: TRBJ1-5
clone size: once
D gene: -
CDR3 DNA: TGTGCCAGCAGCTTAGCGGTCGGCAGGGCGGATCAGCCCCAGCATTTT
CDR3 protein: CASSLAVGRADQPQHF

V gene: TRBV7-8
J gene: TRBJ2-1
clone size: -
D gene: TRBD2
CDR3 DNA: TGTGCCAGCAGCTTATTGGCGGTAGGGACTAGCGGCTACAATGAGCAGTTCTTC
CDR3 protein: CASSLLAVGTSGYNEQFF

V gene: TRBV7-9
J gene: TRBJ2-2
clone size: once
D gene: -
CDR3 DNA: TGTGCCAGCAGCTTATTCGATACAGCGAACACCGGGGAGCTGTTTTTT
CDR3 protein: CASSLFDTANTGELFF

V gene: TRBV2
J gene: TRBJ2-7
clone size: -
D gene: TRBD1
CDR3 DNA: TGTGCCAGCAGTGAACTGGGACAGGGGATCTACGAGCAGTACTTC
CDR3 protein: CASSELGQGIYEQYF

V gene: TRBV6-5
J gene: TRBJ1-1
clone size: -
D gene: TRBD1
CDR3 DNA: TGTGCCAGCAGTACCCAGGGGGGCACTGAAGCTTTCTTT
CDR3 protein: CASSTQGGTEAFF

V gene: TRBV19
J gene: TRBJ2-6
clone size: -
D gene: -
CDR3 DNA: TGTGCCAGTAGTATAGTAGGGGTTCCCTCTGGGGCCAACGTCCTGACTTTC
CDR3 protein: CASSIVGVPSGANVLTF

V gene: TRBV2
J gene: TRBJ1-4
clone size: -
D gene: -
CDR3 DNA: TGTGCCAGCAGTCGAAGCTCGGGAGCTAATGAAAAACTGTTTTTT
CDR3 protein: CASSRSSGANEKLFF

V gene: TRBV28
J gene: TRBJ2-5
clone size: -
D gene: -
CDR3 DNA: TGTGCCAGCAGCTACTCGGCCAGCGGATACCAAGAGACCCAGTACTTC
CDR3 protein: CASSYSASGYQETQYF

V gene: TRBV7-8
J gene: TRBJ1-2
clone size: -
D gene: -
CDR3 DNA: TGTGCCAGCAGCCCGGGGGGTACAGGGGGCTACACCTTC
CDR3 protein: CASSPGGTGGYTF

V gene: TRBV28
J gene: TRBJ2-4
clone size: -
D gene: -
CDR3 DNA: TGTGCCAGCACCCCTTTTGACAGAGGCAAAAACATTCAGTACTTC
CDR3 protein: CASTPFDRGKNIQYF

V gene: TRBV27
J gene: TRBJ1-5
clone size: -
D gene: TRBD1
CDR3 DNA: TGTGCCAGCAGAGACCTGGCAGGGGGCTCTTATCAGCCCCAGCATTTT
CDR3 protein: CASRDLAGGSYQPQHF

V gene: TRBV4-1
J gene: TRBJ2-5
clone size: -
D gene: TRBD2
CDR3 DNA: TGCGCCAGCAGCCAAGATAAGAGCGGGACGTCTTTAGGGGCCCAGTACTTC
CDR3 protein: CASSQDKSGTSLGAQYF

V gene: TRBV6-2/TRBV6-3
J gene: TRBJ1-6
clone size: -
D gene: TRBD1
CDR3 DNA: TGTGCCAGCAGTTACGGACAGGGGGTCTATAATTCACCCCTCCACTTT
CDR3 protein: CASSYGQGVYNSPLHF

V gene: TRBV29-1
J gene: TRBJ2-1
clone size: -
D gene: -
CDR3 DNA: TGCAGCGTTGTCCTACTAAACAGGTACAATGAGCAGTTCTTC
CDR3 protein: CSVVLLNRYNEQFF

V gene: TRBV3-1/TRBV3-2
J gene: TRBJ1-2
clone size: few
D gene: -
CDR3 DNA: TGTGCCACCGGGGGAACCAAGAACTATGGCTACACCTTC
CDR3 protein: CATGGTKNYGYTF

V gene: TRBV3-1/TRBV3-2
J gene: TRBJ1-2
clone size: -
D gene: TRBD1
CDR3 DNA: TGTGCCAGCAGCCAACGGGACAGCTATGGCTACACCTTC
CDR3 protein: CASSQRDSYGYTF

V gene: TRBV30
J gene: TRBJ1-5
clone size: -
D gene: -
CDR3 DNA: TGTGCCTGGGGTAGGGGCATTAATCAGCCCCAGCATTTT
CDR3 protein: CAWGRGINQPQHF

V gene: TRBV19
J gene: TRBJ2-1
clone size: -
D gene: TRBD1
CDR3 DNA: TGTGCCAGTAGTAGTGACAGGGGTAATGAGCAGTTCTTC
CDR3 protein: CASSSDRGNEQFF

V gene: TRBV19
J gene: TRBJ2-1
clone size: -
D gene: TRBD2
CDR3 DNA: TGTGCCAGTAGCGATAGCGGGAGACCACCCAATGAGCAGTTCTTC
CDR3 protein: CASSDSGRPPNEQFF

V gene: TRBV12-3/TRBV12-4
J gene: TRBJ1-4
clone size: once
D gene: -
CDR3 DNA: TGTGCCAGCAGTAGTAGAGTGAGGGAAAAACTGTTTTTT
CDR3 protein: CASSSRVREKLFF

V gene: TRBV30
J gene: TRBJ2-7
clone size: -
D gene: -
CDR3 DNA: TGTGCCTGGACCGGGGGAAGAGCGAGCTACGAGCAGTACTTC
CDR3 protein: CAWTGGRASYEQYF

V gene: TRBV28
J gene: TRBJ1-2
clone size: -
D gene: TRBD1
CDR3 DNA: TGTGCCAGCAGCACCCCGGGACAGGTCTATGGCTACACCTTC
CDR3 protein: CASSTPGQVYGYTF

V gene: TRBV2
J gene: TRBJ1-4
clone size: -
D gene: -
CDR3 DNA: TGTGCCAGCAGTGAAACGGACATCCGGGTGGGAAAACTGTTTTTT
CDR3 protein: CASSETDIRVGKLFF

V gene: TRBV28
J gene: TRBJ1-1
clone size: -
D gene: -
CDR3 DNA: TGTGCCAGCAGCCTACAGGCGAAGAACACTGAAGCTTTCTTT
CDR3 protein: CASSLQAKNTEAFF

V gene: TRBV6-4
J gene: TRBJ1-5
clone size: -
D gene: TRBD1
CDR3 DNA: TGTGCCAGCACCAGGGACAGGAATAAGAATAGCAATCAGCCCCAGCATTTT
CDR3 protein: CASTRDRNKNSNQPQHF

V gene: TRBV7-2
J gene: TRBJ1-6
clone size: -
D gene: -
CDR3 DNA: TGTGCCAGCAGCTTACCCATACAGGGATCACCCCTCCACTTT
CDR3 protein: CASSLPIQGSPLHF

V gene: TRBV3-1/TRBV3-2
J gene: TRBJ2-2
clone size: -
D gene: TRBD2
CDR3 DNA: TGTGCCAGCAGCCAAGTCTCCGGGAGGGCCCTCAAGAAAACCGGGGAGCTGTTTTTT
CDR3 protein: CASSQVSGRALKKTGELFF

V gene: TRBV5-5
J gene: TRBJ2-7
clone size: -
D gene: TRBD1
CDR3 DNA: TGTGCCAGCAGCCCCATAGGGGGCGCCAGGTCCTACGAGCAGTACTTC
CDR3 protein: CASSPIGGARSYEQYF

V gene: TRBV5-1
J gene: TRBJ1-3
clone size: -
D gene: -
CDR3 DNA: TGCGCCAGCAGCTTGACTACTGGAAACACCATATATTTT
CDR3 protein: CASSLTTGNTIYF

V gene: TRBV9
J gene: TRBJ2-3
clone size: -
D gene: -
CDR3 DNA: TGTGCCAGCAGCGCGCATAGCGATACGCAGTATTTT
CDR3 protein: CASSAHSDTQYF

V gene: TRBV30
J gene: TRBJ2-3
clone size: -
D gene: -
CDR3 DNA: TGTGCCTGGAGTAAAATAGGGGTTCTGGGCGGTTCGTTCACAGATACGCAGTATTTT
CDR3 protein: CAWSKIGVLGGSFTDTQYF

V gene: TRBV6-5
J gene: TRBJ2-1
clone size: -
D gene: TRBD2
CDR3 DNA: TGTGCCAGCACTGCGGGAGGTGAGCAGTTCTTC
CDR3 protein: CASTAGGEQFF

V gene: TRBV5-4
J gene: TRBJ2-7
clone size: -
D gene: TRBD2
CDR3 DNA: TGTGCCAGCAGCCTAACGAGGACTAGCGGGAGACGTCCCCACGAGCAGTACTTC
CDR3 protein: CASSLTRTSGRRPHEQYF

V gene: TRBV5-4
J gene: TRBJ2-1
clone size: -
D gene: -
CDR3 DNA: TGTGCCAGCAGCCCCCCGGGGAGCTCCTACAATGAGCAGTTCTTC
CDR3 protein: CASSPPGSSYNEQFF

V gene: TRBV19
J gene: TRBJ1-1
clone size: -
D gene: -
CDR3 DNA: TGTGCCAGTAGTTTCGAGGGAGTGGGAAAAACTGAAGCTTTCTTT
CDR3 protein: CASSFEGVGKTEAFF

V gene: TRBV5-1
J gene: TRBJ2-7
clone size: -
D gene: TRBD1
CDR3 DNA: TGCGCCAGCAACACAGGGGGATTGTCCTACGAGCAGTACTTC
CDR3 protein: CASNTGGLSYEQYF

V gene: TRBV7-2
J gene: TRBJ2-1
clone size: -
D gene: TRBD1
CDR3 DNA: TGTGCCAGCAGCTTTGGACAGGGGGGGATAGATGAGCAGTTCTTC
CDR3 protein: CASSFGQGGIDEQFF

V gene: TRBV28
J gene: TRBJ1-3
clone size: -
D gene: -
CDR3 DNA: TGTGCCAGCCGGGGGGGGGCTCCCGGAAACACCATATATTTT
CDR3 protein: CASRGGAPGNTIYF

V gene: TRBV19
J gene: TRBJ1-1
clone size: -
D gene: TRBD1
CDR3 DNA: TGTGCCAGTAGGGAGACAGGGTTTGGGAACACTGAAGCTTTCTTT
CDR3 protein: CASRETGFGNTEAFF

V gene: TRBV27
J gene: TRBJ1-5
clone size: -
D gene: TRBD1
CDR3 DNA: TGTGCCAGCAGTCCTTGGACAGGGCTGAGCAATCAGCCCCAGCATTTT
CDR3 protein: CASSPWTGLSNQPQHF

V gene: TRBV9
J gene: TRBJ1-6
clone size: -
D gene: TRBD1
CDR3 DNA: TGTGCCAGCAGCGTAGGCGGACAGGGTTTTTCACCCCTCCACTTT
CDR3 protein: CASSVGGQGFSPLHF

V gene: TRBV6-5
J gene: TRBJ1-2
clone size: -
D gene: -
CDR3 DNA: TGTGCCAGCAGTTATGACAGAACCTATGGCTACACCTTC
CDR3 protein: CASSYDRTYGYTF

V gene: TRBV5-5
J gene: TRBJ2-7
clone size: -
D gene: -
CDR3 DNA: TGTGCCAGCAGCTTGGCTCTTACGCGAGATTACGAGCAGTACTTC
CDR3 protein: CASSLALTRDYEQYF

V gene: TRBV19
J gene: TRBJ1-3
clone size: -
D gene: -
CDR3 DNA: TGTGCCAGTAGTGCCCAGACAAGCTTGAGCTCTGGAAACACCATATATTTT
CDR3 protein: CASSAQTSLSSGNTIYF

V gene: TRBV6-5
J gene: TRBJ1-5
clone size: -
D gene: -
CDR3 DNA: TGTGCCAGCAGGGGGACAAAAGATCAGCCCCAGCATTTT
CDR3 protein: CASRGTKDQPQHF

V gene: TRBV18
J gene: TRBJ2-1
clone size: -
D gene: -
CDR3 DNA: TGTGCCAGCTCGGGGCGGAGCTCCTACAATGAGCAGTTCTTC
CDR3 protein: CASSGRSSYNEQFF